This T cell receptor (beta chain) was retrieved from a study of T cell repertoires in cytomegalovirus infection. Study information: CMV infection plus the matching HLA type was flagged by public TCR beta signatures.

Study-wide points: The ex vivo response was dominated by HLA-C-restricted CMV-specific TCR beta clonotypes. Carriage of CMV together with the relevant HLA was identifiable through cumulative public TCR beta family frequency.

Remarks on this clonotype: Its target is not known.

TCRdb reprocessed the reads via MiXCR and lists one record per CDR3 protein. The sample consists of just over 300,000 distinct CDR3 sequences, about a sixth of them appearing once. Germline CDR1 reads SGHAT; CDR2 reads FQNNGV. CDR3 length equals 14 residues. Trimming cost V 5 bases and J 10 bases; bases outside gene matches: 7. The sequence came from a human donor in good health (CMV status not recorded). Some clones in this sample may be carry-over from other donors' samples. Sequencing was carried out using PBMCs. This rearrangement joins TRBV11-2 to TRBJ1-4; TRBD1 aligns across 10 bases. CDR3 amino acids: CASSPDRGVGKLFF. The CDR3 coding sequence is TGTGCCAGCAGCCCGGACAGGGGGGTTGGAAAACTGTTTTTT.